The 2 T cell receptor beta chains presented below share a single source sample, sequenced in a study of blood T cell repertoires in COVID-19. Profiling relied on immunoSEQ multiplex PCR, and the TCRdb table lists in-frame clones only, not all of them. The table lists roughly 190,000 clones, 80% to 95% of them singletons, with around 0.53% in the top ten. Sequenced input: peripheral blood. These receptors were obtained from a man in his fifties or sixties with acute or convalescent COVID-19.

V and J are TRBV5-1 and TRBJ2-2; 8 bases agree with TRBD1. The CDR3 loop spans 19 amino acids. Germline V gene data show CDR1 as SGHRS and CDR2 as YFSETQ. V dropped 4 bases and J dropped 3; count of bases not matched to a gene: 17. CDR3 protein: CASSLRVGRGLGDTGELFF. The CDR3 nucleotides are TGCGCCAGCAGCCTCCGCGTGGGCAGGGGGCTCGGAGACACCGGGGAGCTGTTTTTT. The whole variable domain, filled in from reference TRBV5-1 and TRBJ2-2, reads KAGVTQTPRYLIKTRGQQVTLSCSPISGHRSVSWYQQTPGQGLQFLFEYFSETQRNKGNFPGRFSGRQFSNSRSEMNVSTLELGDSALYLCASSLRVGRGLGDTGELFFGEGSRLTVL.

The chain is built from TRBV28 and TRBJ2-2; the D gene is possibly TRBD1 (5 bases). V lost 5 bases to trimming and J lost 4 bases, with 17 bases between them. Germline V gives CDR1 MDHEN, CDR2 SYDVKM. The CDR3 totals 16 residues. The CDR3 sequence is CASSPDGAGATGELFF. The DNA for the CDR3 is TGTGCCAGCAGTCCCGATGGGGCCGGAGCCACCGGGGAGCTGTTTTTT. The whole variable domain, filled in from reference TRBV28 and TRBJ2-2, reads DVKVTQSSRYLVKRTGEKVFLECVQDMDHENMFWYRQDPGLGLRLIYFSYDVKMKEKGDIPEGYSVSREKKERFSLILESASTNQTSMYLCASSPDGAGATGELFFGEGSRLTVL.